The rows below give T cell receptor beta chains drawn from one sample of a study of technical replicates of blood from several donors. Assay used: immunoSEQ multiplex PCR; TCRdb lists only in-frame clones, some missing. Here the sample spans approximately 76,000 clones, more than 85% being singletons. The sequenced material came from T cells isolated from PBMCs. These receptors came from a human donor in good health. The CDR3 runs from the conserved cysteine through the conserved F or W. The D gene is left open where the match is weak. Part of the rows lack a size; the others show once, few, many or a class for expanded clones.

V gene: TRBV6-1
J gene: TRBJ1-5
clone size: -
D gene: -
CDR3 DNA: TGTGCCAGCAGTGCTGAACAGGGTGGATATCAGCCCCAGCATTTT
CDR3 protein: CASSAEQGGYQPQHF

V gene: TRBV7-9
J gene: TRBJ2-3
clone size: -
D gene: TRBD1
CDR3 DNA: TGTGCCAGCAGCTTAATTGGGACAGGGTACGACACAGATACGCAGTATTTT
CDR3 protein: CASSLIGTGYDTDTQYF

V gene: TRBV5-1
J gene: TRBJ2-1
clone size: -
D gene: TRBD2
CDR3 DNA: TGCGCCAGCAGCCAACTAGCGGGGTCTTACAATGAGCAGTTCTTC
CDR3 protein: CASSQLAGSYNEQFF

V gene: TRBV6-1
J gene: TRBJ1-3
clone size: -
D gene: -
CDR3 DNA: TGTGCCAGCAGCCTTAGGGGGTCCGGGGTCATATATTTT
CDR3 protein: CASSLRGSGVIYF

V gene: TRBV12-5
J gene: TRBJ1-1
clone size: -
D gene: -
CDR3 DNA: TGTGCTAGTGGTTTAACGACAGTCACTGAAGCTTTCTTT
CDR3 protein: CASGLTTVTEAFF

V gene: TRBV11-1
J gene: TRBJ1-5
clone size: few
D gene: -
CDR3 DNA: TGTGCCAGCAGCGTCGACAGGAATCAGCCCCAGCATTTT
CDR3 protein: CASSVDRNQPQHF

V gene: TRBV29-1
J gene: TRBJ2-1
clone size: -
D gene: -
CDR3 DNA: TGCAGCGTCGGACAGTTTTACAATGAGCAGTTCTTC
CDR3 protein: CSVGQFYNEQFF

V gene: TRBV7-9
J gene: TRBJ2-7
clone size: -
D gene: -
CDR3 DNA: TGTGCCAGCAGCGGGGGGTCCCACGAGCAGTACTTC
CDR3 protein: CASSGGSHEQYF

V gene: TRBV6-1
J gene: TRBJ2-7
clone size: -
D gene: TRBD1
CDR3 DNA: TGTGCCAGCAGGCCGGGACAGCTCTACGAGCAGTACTTC
CDR3 protein: CASRPGQLYEQYF

V gene: TRBV7-9
J gene: TRBJ1-4
clone size: -
D gene: TRBD1
CDR3 DNA: TGTGCCAGCAGCTCCCGGGACAGGGACTATGAAAAACTGTTTTTT
CDR3 protein: CASSSRDRDYEKLFF

V gene: TRBV5-1
J gene: TRBJ2-1
clone size: once
D gene: TRBD1
CDR3 DNA: TGCGCCAGCAGTTCATTGGACAGGGAATCCTACAATGAGCAGTTCTTC
CDR3 protein: CASSSLDRESYNEQFF

V gene: TRBV2
J gene: TRBJ1-2
clone size: -
D gene: TRBD1
CDR3 DNA: TGTGCCAGCAGGGCAACGACAGGGGGCTATGGCTACACCTTC
CDR3 protein: CASRATTGGYGYTF

V gene: TRBV4-1
J gene: TRBJ2-1
clone size: -
D gene: TRBD2
CDR3 DNA: TGCGCCAGCAGCCAGACATCTCTAGCGGGGGGGCTTAATGAGCAGTTCTTC
CDR3 protein: CASSQTSLAGGLNEQFF

V gene: TRBV6-1
J gene: TRBJ2-1
clone size: -
D gene: TRBD2
CDR3 DNA: TGTGCCAGCGGTTGGGCTAGCGGGGTTTACAATGAGCAGTTCTTC
CDR3 protein: CASGWASGVYNEQFF

V gene: TRBV23-1
J gene: TRBJ2-7
clone size: -
D gene: TRBD1
CDR3 DNA: TGCGCCAGCAGTCACTCCGCATGGGGACAGGGCTACGAGCAGTACTTC
CDR3 protein: CASSHSAWGQGYEQYF

V gene: TRBV4-1
J gene: TRBJ2-2
clone size: -
D gene: -
CDR3 DNA: TGCGCCAGCAGCCAAGGGGGGCGGAGAGGGGGTGTCACCGGGGAGCTGTTTTTT
CDR3 protein: CASSQGGRRGGVTGELFF

V gene: TRBV7-9
J gene: TRBJ2-5
clone size: -
D gene: TRBD2
CDR3 DNA: TGTGCCAGCAGCCTTAGCGGGGCACAAGAGACCCAGTACTTC
CDR3 protein: CASSLSGAQETQYF

V gene: TRBV6-5
J gene: TRBJ1-4
clone size: -
D gene: -
CDR3 DNA: TGTGCCAGCAGTTATTCAGGGTCTGGTGAAAAACTGTTTTTT
CDR3 protein: CASSYSGSGEKLFF

V gene: TRBV4-1
J gene: TRBJ2-1
clone size: -
D gene: TRBD2
CDR3 DNA: TGCGCCAGCAGCCAAGGTACGGGGGAGGGCTACAATGAGCAGTTCTTC
CDR3 protein: CASSQGTGEGYNEQFF

V gene: TRBV19
J gene: TRBJ2-7
clone size: -
D gene: -
CDR3 DNA: TGTGCCAGTAGTATGAGAGGGCCCTACGAGCAGTACTTC
CDR3 protein: CASSMRGPYEQYF

V gene: TRBV11-2
J gene: TRBJ2-7
clone size: -
D gene: -
CDR3 DNA: TGTGCCAGCAGCTTTCCGGGGTCGCGGGAGCAGTACTTC
CDR3 protein: CASSFPGSREQYF

V gene: TRBV6-1
J gene: TRBJ1-2
clone size: -
D gene: -
CDR3 DNA: TGTGCCAGCAGTGAAATAATTACGGATGGCTACACCTTC
CDR3 protein: CASSEIITDGYTF

V gene: TRBV5-1
J gene: TRBJ2-2
clone size: -
D gene: TRBD1
CDR3 DNA: TGCGCCAGCAGACTAGGGACGGGACAGGGGAACACCGGGGAGCTGTTTTTT
CDR3 protein: CASRLGTGQGNTGELFF

V gene: TRBV28
J gene: TRBJ2-1
clone size: -
D gene: TRBD2
CDR3 DNA: TGTGCCAGCAGTCAAGGGGGGCTAGCGGGAGTCCTCTACAATGAGCAGTTCTTC
CDR3 protein: CASSQGGLAGVLYNEQFF

V gene: TRBV7-6
J gene: TRBJ2-1
clone size: -
D gene: -
CDR3 DNA: TGTGCCAGCAGCTTAGTCCTAGGAGGTACTAAGTTCTTC
CDR3 protein: CASSLVLGGTKFF

V gene: TRBV6-5
J gene: TRBJ1-2
clone size: -
D gene: -
CDR3 DNA: TGTGCCAGCAGTTACTCCGGGACATACCCCTATGGCTACACCTTC
CDR3 protein: CASSYSGTYPYGYTF

V gene: TRBV2
J gene: TRBJ1-2
clone size: few
D gene: -
CDR3 DNA: TGTGCCAGCACGGGTGGAGTCCGAAACTATGGCTACACCTTC
CDR3 protein: CASTGGVRNYGYTF

V gene: TRBV28
J gene: TRBJ2-5
clone size: -
D gene: -
CDR3 DNA: TGTGCCAGCAGTTTCACTATCCCCAAACAAGAGACCCAGTACTTC
CDR3 protein: CASSFTIPKQETQYF

V gene: TRBV7-6
J gene: TRBJ2-1
clone size: -
D gene: TRBD2
CDR3 DNA: TGTGCCAGCAGCCGCCTCGGGACTAGCGGGGGGGGGACTAACAATGAGCAGTTCTTC
CDR3 protein: CASSRLGTSGGGTNNEQFF

V gene: TRBV11-2
J gene: TRBJ2-2
clone size: -
D gene: -
CDR3 DNA: TGTGCCAGCAGTGCAGGGGCAAACACCGGGGAGCTGTTTTTT
CDR3 protein: CASSAGANTGELFF

V gene: TRBV27
J gene: TRBJ2-7
clone size: -
D gene: -
CDR3 DNA: TGTGCCAGCAGAAGAAACGGGTTGTCCCCGTACGAGCAGTACTTC
CDR3 protein: CASRRNGLSPYEQYF

V gene: TRBV30
J gene: TRBJ1-5
clone size: -
D gene: TRBD1
CDR3 DNA: TGTGCCTGGAGCTGGGCGGGACAGGGGAGTCGGGGGAATCAGCCCCAGCATTTT
CDR3 protein: CAWSWAGQGSRGNQPQHF

V gene: TRBV5-4
J gene: TRBJ1-2
clone size: -
D gene: TRBD1
CDR3 DNA: TGTGCCAGCAGCTTGCTCAGTCTCAGGGGGCGGGAAATCAACCCCTATGGCTACACCTTC
CDR3 protein: CASSLLSLRGREINPYGYTF

V gene: TRBV28
J gene: TRBJ1-3
clone size: -
D gene: TRBD1
CDR3 DNA: TGTGCCAGCAGTTTGGGGACAGCTGGAAACACCATATATTTT
CDR3 protein: CASSLGTAGNTIYF

V gene: TRBV11-3
J gene: TRBJ2-1
clone size: -
D gene: TRBD2
CDR3 DNA: TGTGCCAGCAAGGCGGGACTAGCGGATTACAATGAGCAGTTCTTC
CDR3 protein: CASKAGLADYNEQFF

V gene: TRBV4-1
J gene: TRBJ1-6
clone size: -
D gene: -
CDR3 DNA: TGCGCCAGCAGCCAAGAAGGGGGAAATTCACCCCTCCACTTT
CDR3 protein: CASSQEGGNSPLHF

V gene: TRBV28
J gene: TRBJ1-4
clone size: -
D gene: -
CDR3 DNA: TGTGCCAGCAGTTTACCAGGGTGGGAACTGTTTTTT
CDR3 protein: CASSLPGWELFF

V gene: TRBV9
J gene: TRBJ1-1
clone size: -
D gene: TRBD1
CDR3 DNA: TGTGCCAGCAGCGTTTCAGGGACAGACTCAAGAGAGGGGACTGAAGCTTTCTTT
CDR3 protein: CASSVSGTDSREGTEAFF

V gene: TRBV7-9
J gene: TRBJ1-4
clone size: -
D gene: -
CDR3 DNA: TGTGCCAGCAGCAGTCGGGGGGGCGTTTACGAAAAACTGTTTTTT
CDR3 protein: CASSSRGGVYEKLFF

V gene: TRBV4-1
J gene: TRBJ2-1
clone size: -
D gene: TRBD2
CDR3 DNA: TGCGCCAGCAGCCCGAATGTGGCGGGAGGGTACAATGAGCAGTTCTTC
CDR3 protein: CASSPNVAGGYNEQFF

V gene: TRBV6-1
J gene: TRBJ2-3
clone size: -
D gene: -
CDR3 DNA: TGTGCCAGCAGTGTTAGCGAGACTACAGATACGCAGTATTTT
CDR3 protein: CASSVSETTDTQYF

V gene: TRBV30
J gene: TRBJ1-1
clone size: -
D gene: -
CDR3 DNA: TGTGCCTGGAGTACCGACTATGGCATCACTGAAGCTTTCTTT
CDR3 protein: CAWSTDYGITEAFF

V gene: TRBV7-9
J gene: TRBJ2-3
clone size: -
D gene: TRBD2
CDR3 DNA: TGTGCCAGCAGCGACAGCGGGAGCCCCACAGATACGCAGTATTTT
CDR3 protein: CASSDSGSPTDTQYF

V gene: TRBV19
J gene: TRBJ1-1
clone size: few
D gene: -
CDR3 DNA: TGTGCCAGCCTAGGAACCGGCTTATTTGGGACTGAAGCTTTCTTT
CDR3 protein: CASLGTGLFGTEAFF

V gene: TRBV4-2
J gene: TRBJ1-1
clone size: -
D gene: TRBD1
CDR3 DNA: TGTGCCAGCAGCCAAGGGACAGGGCCCGCTGAAGCTTTCTTT
CDR3 protein: CASSQGTGPAEAFF

V gene: TRBV5-4
J gene: TRBJ2-5
clone size: -
D gene: TRBD1
CDR3 DNA: TGTGCCAGCAGCTTGGGGACAGGCCCAGAGACCCAGTACTTC
CDR3 protein: CASSLGTGPETQYF

V gene: TRBV27
J gene: TRBJ2-5
clone size: -
D gene: TRBD1
CDR3 DNA: TGTGCCAGCAGTCGGGACAGGGGGCTAGAGACCCAGTACTTC
CDR3 protein: CASSRDRGLETQYF

V gene: TRBV4-1
J gene: TRBJ1-2
clone size: -
D gene: -
CDR3 DNA: TGCGCCAGCAGCCAAGGAAAATTTTTCCTTGGGACATCCTATGGCTACACCTTC
CDR3 protein: CASSQGKFFLGTSYGYTF

V gene: TRBV15
J gene: TRBJ1-5
clone size: -
D gene: -
CDR3 DNA: TGTGCCACCAGCAGAGGTGGGTTAATGGGAAGGGGCCCTCAGCCCCAGCATTTT
CDR3 protein: CATSRGGLMGRGPQPQHF

V gene: TRBV9
J gene: TRBJ2-3
clone size: -
D gene: -
CDR3 DNA: TGTGCCAGCAGCGTCCCAGCGGACACAGATACGCAGTATTTT
CDR3 protein: CASSVPADTDTQYF

V gene: TRBV13
J gene: TRBJ2-3
clone size: once
D gene: -
CDR3 DNA: TGTGCCAGCAGCTTAGTCCAGATCACAGATACGCAGTATTTT
CDR3 protein: CASSLVQITDTQYF

V gene: TRBV5-5
J gene: TRBJ1-2
clone size: -
D gene: -
CDR3 DNA: TGTGCCAGCAGCTTGGATCGGGGCTACACCTTC
CDR3 protein: CASSLDRGYTF

V gene: TRBV7-9
J gene: TRBJ1-2
clone size: -
D gene: -
CDR3 DNA: TGTGCCAGCAGCTTAGCGGCGGAATATGGCTACACCTTC
CDR3 protein: CASSLAAEYGYTF

V gene: TRBV11-2
J gene: TRBJ1-3
clone size: -
D gene: -
CDR3 DNA: TGTGCCAGCAGCTTAGACACAACCTCTGGAAACACCATATATTTT
CDR3 protein: CASSLDTTSGNTIYF

V gene: TRBV6-6
J gene: TRBJ1-1
clone size: few
D gene: -
CDR3 DNA: TGTGCCAGCAGGGACAGTGAAGCTTTCTTT
CDR3 protein: CASRDSEAFF

V gene: TRBV13
J gene: TRBJ1-2
clone size: once
D gene: TRBD1
CDR3 DNA: TGTGCCAGCAGCCTGCCCGGGACAGTTAGCGGCTACACCTTC
CDR3 protein: CASSLPGTVSGYTF

V gene: TRBV7-9
J gene: TRBJ1-1
clone size: -
D gene: TRBD1
CDR3 DNA: TGTGCCAGCAGCCCCCGGACAGGGGCTGAAGCTTTCTTT
CDR3 protein: CASSPRTGAEAFF

V gene: TRBV28
J gene: TRBJ2-1
clone size: -
D gene: TRBD2
CDR3 DNA: TGTGCCAGCAGTTCATTAGCGGGAGGGCTCCCCGTTCCGTTCTTC
CDR3 protein: CASSSLAGGLPVPFF

V gene: TRBV2
J gene: TRBJ2-7
clone size: medium-sized
D gene: -
CDR3 DNA: TGTTCAGCCGCGGACAGAACCTACGAGCAGTACTTC
CDR3 protein: CSAADRTYEQYF